This record concerns one T cell receptor (beta chain) sequence. The antigen is undetermined. Distinct nucleotide sequences in the sample also encode this CDR3. These data are taken from a study of cytomegalovirus exposure and HLA in healthy donors. Findings of the study overall: Most likely, a cluster of highly shared sequence variants arose as a sequencing artifact. Common viral pathogens (according to a later analysis) appeared linked to several of the most significant clusters.

The PCR made use of 60 Vbeta and 13 Jbeta primers. Some clones are missing from TCRdb's copy, which holds only in-frame ones; the method was immunoSEQ multiplex PCR. This sample carries over 150,000 clones, about 81% of them seen once, and the ten largest clones take approximately 4.6%. The specimen sequenced was PBMCs. The receptor's source is a man between 25 and 39 years old in good health and CMV-seropositive.

CDR3 sequence (DNA): TGTGCCAGCAGCCCAGACAGGGCTTATGGCTACACCTTC. Amino acids: CASSPDRAYGYTF. This chain connects TRBV14 to TRBJ1-2; TRBD1 matches 7 bases. The CDR3 extends over 13 amino acids. Per the germline V gene, CDR1 is SGHDN and CDR2 is FVKESK. The ends lost 4 bases at V and 5 bases at J; junction bases unmatched: 4.